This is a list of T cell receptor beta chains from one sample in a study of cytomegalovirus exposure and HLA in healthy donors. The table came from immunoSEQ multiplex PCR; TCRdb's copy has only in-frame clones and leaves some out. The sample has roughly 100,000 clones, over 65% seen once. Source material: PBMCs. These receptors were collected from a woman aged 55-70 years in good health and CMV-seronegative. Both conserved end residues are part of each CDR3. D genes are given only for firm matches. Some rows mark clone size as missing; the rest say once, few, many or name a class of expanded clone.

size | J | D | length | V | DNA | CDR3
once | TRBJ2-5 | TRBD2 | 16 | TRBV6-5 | TGTGCCAGCAGTTACGGTTTAGCGGGGGGTAAAGAGACCCAGTACTTC | CASSYGLAGGKETQYF
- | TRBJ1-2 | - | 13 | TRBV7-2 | TGTGCCAGCAGCTTAGGGCTGATCTATGGCTACACCTTC | CASSLGLIYGYTF
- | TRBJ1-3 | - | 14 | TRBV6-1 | TGTGCCAGCAGTGTTGACAGCTCTGGAAACACCATATATTTT | CASSVDSSGNTIYF
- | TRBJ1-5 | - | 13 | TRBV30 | TGTGCCTGGACCCCTTCGGGGGGTCAGCCCCAGCATTTT | CAWTPSGGQPQHF
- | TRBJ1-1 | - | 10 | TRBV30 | TGTGCCTGGAACGCGACTGAAGCTTTCTTT | CAWNATEAFF
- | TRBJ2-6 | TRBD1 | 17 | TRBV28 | TGTGCCAGCAGTCAGGGACAGGTAACACCTGGGGCCAACGTCCTGACTTTC | CASSQGQVTPGANVLTF
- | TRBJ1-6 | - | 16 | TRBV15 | TGTGCCACCAGCAAGGACAGAAGCTCCTATAATTCACCCCTCCACTTT | CATSKDRSSYNSPLHF
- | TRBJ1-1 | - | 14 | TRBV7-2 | TGTGCCAGCAGCTTAGTAAACAGAGACACTGAAGCTTTCTTT | CASSLVNRDTEAFF
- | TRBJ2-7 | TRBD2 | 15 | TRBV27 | TGTGCCAGCAGCACTAGCGGGGGGGTAAACTACGAGCAGTACTTC | CASSTSGGVNYEQYF
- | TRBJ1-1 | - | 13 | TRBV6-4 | TGTGCCAGCAGGTACAGGGAGAACACTGAAGCTTTCTTT | CASRYRENTEAFF
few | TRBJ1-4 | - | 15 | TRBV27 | TGTGCCAGCAGAACTGGACAGAACAGGCATGAAAAACTGTTTTTT | CASRTGQNRHEKLFF
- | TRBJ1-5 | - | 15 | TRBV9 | TGTGCCAGCAGCGCACCTGCGGGGTCAGAACAGCCCCAGCATTTT | CASSAPAGSEQPQHF
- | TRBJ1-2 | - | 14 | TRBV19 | TGTGCCAGTAGTAGACTAACAGGGATCGATGGCTACACCTTC | CASSRLTGIDGYTF
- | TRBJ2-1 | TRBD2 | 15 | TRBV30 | TGTGCCTGGAGTGTACGACTAGCGGGCTACAATGAGCAGTTCTTC | CAWSVRLAGYNEQFF
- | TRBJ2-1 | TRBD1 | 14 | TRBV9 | TGTGCCAGCAGCGTTCAGGACAGGGGGAGTGAGCAGTTCTTC | CASSVQDRGSEQFF
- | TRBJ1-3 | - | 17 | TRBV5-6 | TGTGCCAGCAGCTTGTATTTATCAGGGGCGTGGGGAAACACCATATATTTT | CASSLYLSGAWGNTIYF
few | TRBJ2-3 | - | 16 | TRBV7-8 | TGTGCCAGCAGCCTCAAGGGGCCCCCCACAGCAGATACGCAGTATTTT | CASSLKGPPTADTQYF
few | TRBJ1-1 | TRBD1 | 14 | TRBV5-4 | TGTGCCAGCAGCCTCCGGGACAGGTATAGTGAAGCTTTCTTT | CASSLRDRYSEAFF
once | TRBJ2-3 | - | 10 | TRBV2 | TGTGCCAGTTACTCAGATACGCAGTATTTT | CASYSDTQYF
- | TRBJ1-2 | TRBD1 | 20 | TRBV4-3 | TGCGCCAGCAGCCCGAGTGGTACCCCGGGACAGGGAGGAACTAACTATGGCTACACCTTC | CASSPSGTPGQGGTNYGYTF
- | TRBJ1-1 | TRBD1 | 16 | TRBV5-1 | TGCGCCAGCAGCTTGGCCCCAGGGGGACAGTACACTGAAGCTTTCTTT | CASSLAPGGQYTEAFF
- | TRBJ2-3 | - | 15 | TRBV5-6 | TGTGCCAGCAGCTTGGGCGGGTCTAGCACAGATACGCAGTATTTT | CASSLGGSSTDTQYF
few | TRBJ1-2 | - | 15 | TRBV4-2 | TGTGCCAGCAGCCCCCCTTCCGGGGCCCGGGAGGGCTACACCTTC | CASSPPSGAREGYTF
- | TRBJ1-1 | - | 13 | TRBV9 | TGTGCCAGCGAGGAGGTCCCGAACACTGAAGCTTTCTTT | CASEEVPNTEAFF
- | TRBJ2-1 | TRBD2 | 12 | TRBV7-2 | TGTGCCAGCAGCCTGGGGGGGTTAGAGCAGTTCTTC | CASSLGGLEQFF
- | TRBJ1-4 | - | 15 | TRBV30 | TGTGCCTGGAGTCCCGGGGAGGGGGGCCGAGAAAAACTGTTTTTT | CAWSPGEGGREKLFF
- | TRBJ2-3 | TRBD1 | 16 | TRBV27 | TGTGCCAGCAGTCCTCCGGGACAGTCTCGGTTCCATACGCAGTATTTT | CASSPPGQSRFHTQYF
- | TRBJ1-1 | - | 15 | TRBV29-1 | TGCAGCGTTGTCCTAATGACAGCCATGAACACTGAAGCTTTCTTT | CSVVLMTAMNTEAFF
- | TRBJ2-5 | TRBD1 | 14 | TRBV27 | TGTGCCACCTCCCCCGACAGGGGGCAAAAGACCCAGTACTTC | CATSPDRGQKTQYF
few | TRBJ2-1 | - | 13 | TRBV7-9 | TGTGCCAGCACCTCCAACAGGTACAATGAGCAGTTCTTC | CASTSNRYNEQFF
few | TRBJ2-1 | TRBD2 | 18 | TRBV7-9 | TGTGCCAGCAGCATCGGGACTAGCGGGGGTAATTTCTACAATGAGCAGTTCTTC | CASSIGTSGGNFYNEQFF
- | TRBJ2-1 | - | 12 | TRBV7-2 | TGTGCCAGCAGCTCAGGGAGGATAGAGCAGTTCTTC | CASSSGRIEQFF
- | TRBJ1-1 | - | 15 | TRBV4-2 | TGTGCCAGCAGCCAGGCCCAGACAGTGAACACTGAAGCTTTCTTT | CASSQAQTVNTEAFF
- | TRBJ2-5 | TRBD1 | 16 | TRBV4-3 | TGCGCCAGCAGCCAAGATCTGGAAGGGGGCAGGGAGACCCAGTACTTC | CASSQDLEGGRETQYF
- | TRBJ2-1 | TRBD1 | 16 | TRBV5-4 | TGTGCCAGCAGCCCCCTCCGAGGACAGGGATACAATGAGCAGTTCTTC | CASSPLRGQGYNEQFF
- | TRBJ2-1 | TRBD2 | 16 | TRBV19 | TGTGCCAGTAGTATAGTTTCGGGAGGCTCAGGCAATGAGCAGTTCTTC | CASSIVSGGSGNEQFF
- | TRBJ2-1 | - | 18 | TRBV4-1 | TGCGCCAGCAGCCATATCGGGAGAGGAAGACTGGGATACAATGAGCAGTTCTTC | CASSHIGRGRLGYNEQFF
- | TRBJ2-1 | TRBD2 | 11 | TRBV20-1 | TGCAGTGCTAGAGATCTCGGGACTAGCGTCTTC | CSARDLGTSVF
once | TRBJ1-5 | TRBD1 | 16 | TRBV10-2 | TGCGCCAGCAGAGAACAGGGGCCGTATAGCAATCAGCCCCAGCATTTT | CASREQGPYSNQPQHF
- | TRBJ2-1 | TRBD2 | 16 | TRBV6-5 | TGTGCCAGCAGTTACCAGGGAGGGCCTTCTCGTTATGAGCAGTTCTTC | CASSYQGGPSRYEQFF
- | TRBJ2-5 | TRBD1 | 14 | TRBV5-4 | TGTGCCAGCAGCCGGGACAGCTACGGGGAGACCCAGTACTTC | CASSRDSYGETQYF
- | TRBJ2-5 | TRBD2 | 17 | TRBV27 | TGTGCCAGCAGTTTAATGGCCGGGACTAGCGGAAAAGAGACCCAGTACTTC | CASSLMAGTSGKETQYF
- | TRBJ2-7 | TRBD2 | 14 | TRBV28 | TGTGCCAGCACCCTCGGGACTAGTTCATACGAGCAGTACTTC | CASTLGTSSYEQYF
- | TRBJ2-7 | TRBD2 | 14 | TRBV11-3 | TGTGCCAGCAGCTCGGGGGGAAGCTCCTACGAGCAGTACTTC | CASSSGGSSYEQYF
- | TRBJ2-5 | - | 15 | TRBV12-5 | TGTGCTAGTGGTTCGGAAGCACCAGGGTATGAGACCCAGTACTTC | CASGSEAPGYETQYF
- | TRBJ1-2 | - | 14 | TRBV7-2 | TGTGCCAGCAGCGCAATGGCAGGGAACTATGGCTACACCTTC | CASSAMAGNYGYTF
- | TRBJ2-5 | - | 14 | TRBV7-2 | TGTGCCAGCAGCCCCTTCGACTTGAGAGAGACCCAGTACTTC | CASSPFDLRETQYF
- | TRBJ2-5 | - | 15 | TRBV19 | TGTGCCAGTAGTATTGGCGGACAGTTCTCAGAGACCCAGTACTTC | CASSIGGQFSETQYF
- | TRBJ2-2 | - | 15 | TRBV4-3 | TGCGCCAGCAGCCAAGCCCCCTGGAACACCGGGGAGCTGTTTTTT | CASSQAPWNTGELFF
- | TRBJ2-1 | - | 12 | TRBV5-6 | TGTGCCAGCAGCTTTTGGCTAGCAGAGCAGTTCTTC | CASSFWLAEQFF
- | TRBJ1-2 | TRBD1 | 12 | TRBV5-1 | TGCGCCAGCAGTACAGGGGGCCGCGGCTACACCTTC | CASSTGGRGYTF
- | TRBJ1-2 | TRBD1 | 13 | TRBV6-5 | TGTGCCAGCAGATTGACAGGGGACTATGGCTACACCTTC | CASRLTGDYGYTF
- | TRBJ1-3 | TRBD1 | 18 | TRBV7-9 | TGTGCCAGCAGCCCAACAGGGGGCCTTAAATACTCTGGAAACACCATATATTTT | CASSPTGGLKYSGNTIYF